These T cell receptor beta chains were read from a single sample in a study of cytomegalovirus exposure and HLA in healthy donors. Assay: immunoSEQ multiplex PCR; the TCRdb copy retains only in-frame clones and omits some. The sample contains 150,000 to 200,000 clones, roughly 68% of which appear only once. Sequenced material: PBMCs. These receptors all stem from a man under 40 in good health and CMV-seropositive. Each CDR3 is given with its conserved first and last residue. D genes are given only for firm matches. A clone size is listed for some rows: how often the clone was seen (once, few, many), or a class if it is expanded.

j_gene | v_gene | d_gene | abundance | CDR3aa | CDR3nt
TRBJ2-2 | TRBV7-3 | TRBD1 | - | CASSLGQGGDGELFF | TGTGCCAGCAGCCTCGGACAGGGCGGGGACGGGGAGCTGTTTTTT
TRBJ2-2 | TRBV5-6 | - | - | CASQGLDLGELFF | TGTGCCAGCCAGGGACTGGACCTCGGGGAGCTGTTTTTT
TRBJ1-1 | TRBV19 | TRBD1 | - | CASNLTGDTEAFF | TGTGCCAGTAATTTGACAGGGGACACTGAAGCTTTCTTT
TRBJ2-5 | TRBV11-3 | - | few | CASSSRYQQETQYF | TGTGCCAGCAGCTCACGATACCAGCAAGAGACCCAGTACTTC
TRBJ1-1 | TRBV27 | - | - | CASSLGSADTEAFF | TGTGCCAGCAGTCTCGGGAGCGCGGACACTGAAGCTTTCTTT
TRBJ2-7 | TRBV23-1 | - | - | CASSPIGSSYEQYF | TGCGCCAGCTCGCCGATTGGGAGCTCCTACGAGCAGTACTTC
TRBJ1-4 | TRBV6-1 | - | - | CASEGRKEKLFF | TGTGCCAGCGAGGGTAGGAAAGAAAAACTGTTTTTT
TRBJ2-7 | TRBV7-9 | - | once | CASSLVGGPDGIYEQYF | TGTGCCAGCAGCTTAGTAGGAGGGCCCGATGGAATCTACGAGCAGTACTTC
TRBJ1-1 | TRBV5-1 | - | - | CASSLGTNTEAFF | TGCGCCAGCAGTTTAGGGACAAACACTGAAGCTTTCTTT
TRBJ1-2 | TRBV11-2 | TRBD1 | - | CASSQQRQGATTLYGYTF | TGTGCCAGCAGCCAACAGAGACAGGGGGCGACGACCCTATATGGCTACACCTTC
TRBJ2-1 | TRBV30 | TRBD1 | few | CAWSVSQGAREQFF | TGTGCCTGGAGTGTAAGTCAGGGGGCTCGGGAGCAGTTCTTC
TRBJ2-2 | TRBV2 | TRBD2 | - | CASSLSGSTGELFF | TGTGCCAGCAGTTTGAGCGGGAGCACCGGGGAGCTGTTTTTT
TRBJ2-5 | TRBV5-1 | - | - | CASSSQGTVRETQYF | TGCGCCAGCAGCTCCCAGGGGACCGTAAGGGAGACCCAGTACTTC
TRBJ2-1 | TRBV15 | - | - | CATSSGHSTYNEQFF | TGTGCCACCAGCAGCGGACACTCGACCTACAATGAGCAGTTCTTC
TRBJ2-7 | TRBV11-2 | TRBD1 | - | CASSKEWTGNYEQYF | TGTGCCAGCAGCAAAGAGTGGACAGGGAACTACGAGCAGTACTTC
TRBJ2-4 | TRBV27 | - | - | CAPPTKPSGIQYF | TGTGCCCCACCGACCAAACCCTCAGGGATTCAGTACTTC
TRBJ1-2 | TRBV4-2 | TRBD1 | few | CASSQQTGGANGYTF | TGTGCCAGCAGCCAGCAAACAGGGGGCGCGAATGGCTACACCTTC
TRBJ1-2 | TRBV11-1 | - | - | CASRPTEGDGYTF | TGTGCCAGCAGACCTACGGAGGGCGATGGCTACACCTTC
TRBJ1-1 | TRBV6-5 | - | - | CASSYSNPGWDTEAFF | TGTGCCAGCAGTTACTCGAATCCAGGGTGGGACACTGAAGCTTTCTTT
TRBJ2-7 | TRBV19 | TRBD2 | - | CASSIRLAGVPHEQYF | TGTGCCAGTAGTATAAGACTAGCGGGAGTTCCCCACGAGCAGTACTTC
TRBJ1-4 | TRBV14 | TRBD1 | once | CASSQATGGLEKLFF | TGTGCCAGCAGCCAAGCAACAGGGGGTCTTGAAAAACTGTTTTTT
TRBJ2-1 | TRBV7-9 | TRBD1 | - | CASSGGQGSNEQFF | TGTGCCAGCAGCGGGGGACAGGGTTCCAATGAGCAGTTCTTC
TRBJ1-4 | TRBV6-5 | - | - | CASSFTLAGEKLFF | TGTGCCAGCAGTTTTACCTTGGCTGGTGAAAAACTGTTTTTT
TRBJ2-7 | TRBV29-1 | - | few | CSVVLGGSYEQYF | TGCAGCGTTGTTCTGGGTGGGAGTTACGAGCAGTACTTC
TRBJ2-3 | TRBV7-3 | TRBD1 | - | CASSLAAGGGSDTQYF | TGTGCCAGCAGCTTAGCGGCAGGGGGCGGATCAGATACGCAGTATTTT
TRBJ1-5 | TRBV6-1 | TRBD1 | - | CASSGTGGNQPQHF | TGTGCCAGCAGCGGTACAGGGGGCAATCAGCCCCAGCATTTT
TRBJ2-4 | TRBV7-8 | - | - | CASSGSVAKNIQYF | TGTGCCAGCTCAGGCTCTGTAGCCAAAAACATTCAGTACTTC
TRBJ2-1 | TRBV6-5 | TRBD2 | - | CASSGSGRPNNEQFF | TGTGCCAGCAGTGGAAGCGGGAGGCCAAACAATGAGCAGTTCTTC
TRBJ1-2 | TRBV28 | - | - | CASSLQGPHYGYTF | TGTGCCAGCAGTTTACAGGGGCCGCACTATGGCTACACCTTC
TRBJ2-7 | TRBV25-1 | - | - | CASSEYSITGLEQYF | TGTGCCAGCAGTGAGTATTCTATTACAGGGCTCGAGCAGTACTTC
TRBJ2-7 | TRBV28 | - | few | CASSSTVPVYEQYF | TGTGCCAGCAGTTCAACAGTGCCGGTCTACGAGCAGTACTTC
TRBJ1-2 | TRBV18 | TRBD1 | - | CASSPRGRNYGYTF | TGTGCCAGCTCACCAAGGGGGCGCAACTATGGCTACACCTTC
TRBJ2-1 | TRBV18 | TRBD2 | - | CASSPRWTSGRAFFTYNEQFF | TGTGCCAGCTCACCTCGGTGGACTAGCGGGAGGGCCTTTTTCACCTACAATGAGCAGTTCTTC
TRBJ1-1 | TRBV6-1 | - | - | CASSTFDRFSTEAFF | TGTGCCAGCAGTACTTTCGACAGATTTTCCACTGAAGCTTTCTTT
TRBJ2-7 | TRBV5-1 | TRBD2 | - | CASTGAGGVYF | TGCGCCAGCACTGGAGCGGGGGGCGTGTACTTC
TRBJ1-2 | TRBV6-1 | TRBD1 | - | CASSEYNDREYYGYTF | TGTGCCAGCAGTGAATATAATGACAGGGAGTACTATGGCTACACCTTC
TRBJ1-3 | TRBV19 | - | few | CASSISLGGSGNTIYF | TGTGCCAGTAGTATATCGTTGGGGGGGTCTGGAAACACCATATATTTT
TRBJ2-7 | TRBV28 | TRBD1 | - | CASSSQDRGPSYEQYF | TGTGCCAGCAGTTCGCAGGACAGGGGGCCCTCCTACGAGCAGTACTTC
TRBJ1-5 | TRBV7-2 | TRBD1 | few | CASSLTGDPSNQPQHF | TGTGCCAGCAGCTTAACAGGGGACCCTAGCAATCAGCCCCAGCATTTT
TRBJ2-7 | TRBV5-1 | - | once | CASSLTGSYEQYF | TGCGCCAGCAGCTTGACAGGGTCCTACGAGCAGTACTTC
TRBJ1-2 | TRBV18 | TRBD1 | - | CASSPPQGAPGYTF | TGTGCCAGCTCACCACCCCAGGGGGCACCTGGCTACACCTTC
TRBJ1-5 | TRBV19 | TRBD1 | - | CASSIGASDRVKHF | TGTGCCAGTAGTATAGGCGCCTCGGACAGGGTGAAGCATTTT
TRBJ2-1 | TRBV5-6 | TRBD1 | - | CASSSDRDRGNEQFF | TGTGCCAGCAGCTCGGACAGGGATCGCGGTAATGAGCAGTTCTTC
TRBJ2-7 | TRBV6-6 | TRBD1 | - | CASSYETGSYEQYF | TGTGCCAGCAGTTACGAGACAGGGAGCTACGAGCAGTACTTC
TRBJ2-7 | TRBV7-8 | TRBD1 | - | CASSSIRDSGLYEQYF | TGTGCCAGCAGCTCAATCCGGGACAGTGGACTCTACGAGCAGTACTTC
TRBJ2-3 | TRBV5-1 | TRBD2 | - | CASREKREVPDTQYF | TGCGCCAGCAGGGAGAAGCGGGAGGTCCCAGATACGCAGTATTTT
TRBJ1-3 | TRBV5-4 | TRBD1 | - | CASSLGTGAANTIYF | TGTGCCAGCAGCTTGGGGACAGGGGCGGCAAACACCATATATTTT
TRBJ2-7 | TRBV6-5 | - | - | CASSSGLEYYEQYF | TGTGCCAGCAGTTCCGGACTGGAGTACTACGAGCAGTACTTC
TRBJ2-7 | TRBV14 | - | few | CASSQAREQYF | TGTGCCAGCAGCCAAGCGCGGGAGCAGTACTTC
TRBJ1-1 | TRBV6-1 | TRBD1 | once | CASSDPGQMNTEAFF | TGTGCCAGCAGTGATCCGGGACAGATGAACACTGAAGCTTTCTTT
TRBJ2-2 | TRBV9 | - | - | CASSVGSTGELFF | TGTGCCAGCAGCGTAGGTAGCACCGGGGAGCTGTTTTTT
TRBJ2-7 | TRBV7-9 | - | - | CASSSSSYEQYF | TGTGCCAGCAGCTCCAGCTCCTACGAGCAGTACTTC
TRBJ2-7 | TRBV19 | - | - | CASSSQGRMNEQYF | TGTGCCAGTAGTAGTCAGGGAAGGATGAACGAGCAGTACTTC
TRBJ1-2 | TRBV6-1 | - | - | CASSALEGGYGYTF | TGTGCCAGCAGTGCCTTAGAGGGCGGCTATGGCTACACCTTC
TRBJ2-7 | TRBV27 | TRBD1 | few | CASSSTGTDREQYF | TGTGCCAGCAGTTCCACCGGGACAGATAGAGAGCAGTACTTC
TRBJ1-2 | TRBV15 | TRBD1 | once | CATSFGTGDYGYTF | TGTGCCACCAGCTTTGGGACAGGCGACTATGGCTACACCTTC
TRBJ2-1 | TRBV4-1 | TRBD2 | few | CASSQYPLAGSYNEQFF | TGCGCCAGCAGCCAGTATCCTTTAGCGGGGTCCTACAATGAGCAGTTCTTC